The next 29 T cell receptor beta chains were all read from a single sample in a study of cytomegalovirus exposure and HLA in healthy donors. PCR used 60 Vbeta primers and 13 Jbeta primers. TCRdb's copy holds only in-frame clones and misses some; the assay was immunoSEQ multiplex PCR. The sample comprises about 150,000 clones, roughly 79% of which are singletons, and about 3% rests with the top ten. What was sequenced was PBMCs. The source is a man aged 18-30 years in good health and CMV-seronegative.

This rearrangement joins TRBV7-9 to TRBJ1-2; D is unresolved. The V end was cut by 1 base, the J end by 4 bases, with 7 bases between. The CDR3 extends over 13 amino acids. CDR1 and CDR2 (germline): SEHNR, FQNEAQ (reference sequence). In nucleotides, the CDR3 is TGTGCCAGCAGCTTAGGGGCAGGCTATGGCTACACCTTC. Encoded protein: CASSLGAGYGYTF.

CDR3 sequence (DNA): TGTGCCAGCAGCTTAGTAGCCGGTCAGCCCCAGCATTTT. It encodes CASSLVAGQPQHF. This rearrangement joins TRBV7-9 to TRBJ1-5, with D uncertain. Germline CDR1 SEHNR, CDR2 FQNEAQ (reference sequence). V gave up 1 base and J gave up 6 bases, with 7 bases separating them. The length of the CDR3 is 13 residues.

The genes are TRBV28 and TRBJ1-6; a weak D match, TRBD1 (6 bases). The V gene's germline CDR1 is MDHEN and CDR2 SYDVKM. This CDR3 region has 15 residues. The germline V and J ends were trimmed by 6 bases and 7 bases, with 16 bases remaining between them. The CDR3 here is CASSLQTGANSPLHF. The DNA of the CDR3 is TGTGCCAGCAGCCTTCAGACAGGCGCCAATTCACCCCTCCACTTT. The full variable domain, completed using reference TRBV28 and TRBJ1-6, is DVKVTQSSRYLVKRTGEKVFLECVQDMDHENMFWYRQDPGLGLRLIYFSYDVKMKEKGDIPEGYSVSREKKERFSLILESASTNQTSMYLCASSLQTGANSPLHFGNGTRLTVT.

This clone has a handful of counts. The rearrangement joins TRBV28 to TRBJ2-3; weak D call: TRBD2 (5 bases). This CDR3 is built from 16 residues. The ends were cut back, 3 bases at V and 0 bases at J, with 13 bases in the middle. Looked up from germline, CDR1 is MDHEN and CDR2 is SYDVKM. CDR3 amino acids: CASSFRTRGSTDTQYF. CDR3 in DNA: TGTGCCAGCAGTTTCCGGACCCGGGGTAGCACAGATACGCAGTATTTT.

The rearrangement uses TRBV11-2 and TRBJ1-2, with D uncertain. V was shortened by 1 base and J by 8 bases, with 20 bases between the two germline ends. Germline V lookup: CDR1 SGHAT, CDR2 FQNNGV. The CDR3 is 16 amino acids. The CDR3 is CASSLVVPGPKRGYTF. The CDR3 region has the DNA TGTGCCAGCAGCTTAGTCGTCCCGGGTCCCAAAAGGGGCTACACCTTC.

On this clone itself: The sample carries other DNA sequences with the same CDR3. The chain has TRBV19 and TRBJ2-1; 9 bases map to TRBD2. The J segment lost 3 bases and the V segment lost 1 base, leaving 1 base of the junction unmatched. Germline V gene sequence: CDR1 LNHDA, CDR2 SQIVND (reference sequence). The CDR3 is 15 amino acids. DNA of the CDR3: TGTGCCAGTAGTATAGGACTAGCGGACTACAATGAGCAGTTCTTC. It is translated as CASSIGLADYNEQFF.

V gene TRBV19 combines with J gene TRBJ1-5; tentative D call: TRBD1 (5 bases). The germline V gene has CDR1 LNHDA and CDR2 SQIVND (reference sequence). The CDR3 contains 15 residues. The V end was cut by 3 bases, the J end by 2 bases, with 11 bases between. The CDR3 DNA is TGTGCCAGTAGTATTACGGGCAGGGGCAATCAGCCCCAGCATTTT. Its protein product is CASSITGRGNQPQHF. Supplemented by reference TRBV19 and TRBJ1-5, the full variable domain reads DGGITQSPKYLFRKEGQNVTLSCEQNLNHDAMYWYRQDPGQGLRLIYYSQIVNDFQKGDIAEGYSVSREKKESFPLTVTSAQKNPTAFYLCASSITGRGNQPQHFGDGTRLSIL.

The J gene is TRBJ2-7, the V gene TRBV27; 9 bases match TRBD1. The J segment lost 2 bases and the V segment lost 5 bases, leaving 7 bases of the junction unmatched. The germline V gene has CDR1 MNHEY and CDR2 SMNVEV (reference sequence). The CDR3 covers 15 residues. The CDR3 nucleotides read TGTGCCAGCAGTACGAGACAGGGGGTTCCCTACGAGCAGTACGTC. Its translation: CASSTRQGVPYEQYV.

The gene calls are TRBV2 and TRBJ1-2; 7 nucleotides match TRBD1. Trimming took 3 bases from V and 2 from J; bases not matched to a gene: 3. Per the germline V gene, CDR1 is SNHLY and CDR2 is FYNNEI. The CDR3 extends over 14 amino acids. CDR3 nucleotide sequence: TGTGCCAGCAGTGATAGACAGGGAAACTATGGCTACACCTTC. Translating gives CASSDRQGNYGYTF.

V and J are TRBV9 and TRBJ2-5; D is perhaps TRBD1 (6 bases). CDR3 size: 13 residues. Trimming pared 3 bases from V and 3 bases from J, leaving 9 bases between. The germline gives CDR1 SGDLS, CDR2 YYNGEE. This CDR3 is CASSAGTKETQYF. For the CDR3, the DNA is TGTGCCAGCAGCGCCGGGACAAAAGAGACCCAGTACTTC. Using reference TRBV9 and TRBJ2-5 for the parts outside the CDR3, the full variable domain is DSGVTQTPKHLITATGQRVTLRCSPRSGDLSVYWYQQSLDQGLQFLIQYYNGEERAKGNILERFSAQQFPDLHSELNLSSLELGDSALYFCASSAGTKETQYFGPGTRLLVL.

The chain uses TRBV6-6 and TRBJ2-2; no clear D gene. V shed 6 bases and J shed 8 bases, with 7 bases lying between them. The CDR3 is 11 residues long. Germline lookup yields CDR1 MNHNY and CDR2 SVGAGI (reference sequence). CDR3 in amino acids: CASRRSGELFF. The DNA for the CDR3 is TGTGCCAGCAGGCGGTCGGGGGAGCTGTTTTTT.

In nucleotides, the CDR3 is TGTGCCAGCAGCCTCCCGGGACAGGGGCGCACAGATACGCAGTATTTT. This gives the protein CASSLPGQGRTDTQYF. The chain uses TRBV7-2 and TRBJ2-3; TRBD1 agrees at 10 bases. Germline CDR1 and CDR2: SGHTA and FQGNSA. The length of the CDR3 is 16 residues. Unmatched junction bases numbered 6, after V lost 5 bases and J lost 1 base.

The rearrangement uses TRBV19 and TRBJ2-1; tentative D call: TRBD2 (6 bases). Germline V gene data show CDR1 as LNHDA and CDR2 as SQIVND (reference sequence). The germline V and J ends were trimmed by 3 bases and 7 bases, with 13 bases remaining between them. This CDR3 has 14 amino acids. The CDR3 spells CASSMGYRGNEQFF. The CDR3 coding sequence is TGTGCCAGTAGTATGGGTTATCGGGGGAATGAGCAGTTCTTC.

The chain joins TRBV23-1 to TRBJ2-5; no firm D call. TRBV23-1 belongs to the ORF category, with a function that is uncertain. Trimming took 0 bases from V and 5 from J, leaving 16 bases between them. CDR3 length equals 16 residues. The CDR3 protein is CASSQSSDSVSETQYF. The CDR3 region has the DNA TGCGCCAGCAGTCAATCGTCAGACTCGGTGTCGGAGACCCAGTACTTC.

The V and J genes are TRBV5-1 and TRBJ2-5, with 10 bases lining up with TRBD2. Germline CDR1 reads SGHRS; CDR2 reads YFSETQ. There are 15 residues in the CDR3. With V trimmed by 0 bases and J by 5 bases, 4 bases remained unmatched. The CDR3 coding sequence is TGCGCCAGCAGCTTGGCTGGGACTAGCGAGGAGACCCAGTACTTC. Its translation: CASSLAGTSEETQYF.

This clone was counted once. An end of the junction does not agree with germline; a read error may underlie this. The chain is built from TRBV5-4 and TRBJ2-2; 9 bases map to TRBD1. Germline V gives CDR1 SGHNT, CDR2 YYREEE (reference sequence). This CDR3 has 15 amino acids. The CDR3 nucleotides read TGTGCCAGCAGATATGGACAGGGGAACGCCGGGGAGCTGTTTTTT. Residues: CASRYGQGNAGELFF.

This clone was picked up a small number of times. The rearrangement links TRBV2 to TRBJ1-1; 7 positions match TRBD1. Germline values: CDR1 SNHLY, CDR2 FYNNEI. The CDR3 is made up of 11 amino acids. The CDR3 DNA follows: TGTCCCCTTAAGAGGGACAGCGAAGCTTTCTTT. The encoded protein is CPLKRDSEAFF.

The chain recombines TRBV28 with TRBJ2-2, with D possibly TRBD2 on 7 matching bases. The CDR3 is made up of 16 amino acids. V was clipped by 6 bases and J by 5 bases, with 19 bases between them. Germline CDR1 reads MDHEN; CDR2 reads SYDVKM. CDR3 nucleotide sequence: TGTGCCAGCAGGACACCGTCTCGGGGGGCAACCGGGGAGCTGTTTTTT. It specifies CASRTPSRGATGELFF.

The V and J genes are TRBV7-2 and TRBJ1-6; D is unclear. The germline V and J ends were trimmed by 2 bases and 6 bases, with 11 bases remaining between them. The length of the CDR3 is 15 residues. Germline-derived CDR1 and CDR2 are SGHTA and FQGNSA. In nucleotides, the CDR3 is TGTGCCAGCAGCTTAACATCCCTTTCTAATTCACCCCTCCACTTT. Translating it yields CASSLTSLSNSPLHF.

CDR3 amino acids: CSARTGDTQYF. DNA for the CDR3: TGCAGTGCTAGAACGGGGGATACGCAGTATTTT. The chain uses TRBV20-1 and TRBJ2-3; a possible D gene is TRBD2 (5 bases). Between the trimmed V and J ends, which lost 2 bases and 6 bases, there was a span of 6 bases. The CDR3 totals 11 residues. The germline gives CDR1 DFQATT, CDR2 SNEGSKA (reference sequence).

Regarding this clone: A read error may produce the germline difference seen at one junction end. This chain links TRBV19 with TRBJ2-6; D might be TRBD1 (5 bases). Germline CDR1 reads LNHDA; CDR2 reads SQIVND (reference sequence). CDR3 length equals 17 residues. The CDR3 sequence: CASTYGDPYSGANGLTF. The CDR3 DNA is TGTGCCAGTACCTATGGAGATCCGTACTCTGGGGCCAACGGCCTGACTTTC.

J is TRBJ2-2 and V is TRBV28; 7 positions match TRBD1. The CDR3 length is 13 residues. V shed 11 bases, J shed 6 bases, and the junction held 9 bases outside the gene matches. CDR1 is MDHEN, CDR2 SYDVKM, per germline. CDR3 sequence (DNA): TGTGCCGGGAGACAGGGTTTGGCCGGGGAGCTGTTTTTT. Its protein product is CAGRQGLAGELFF.

The gene calls are TRBV28 and TRBJ1-2; D is possibly TRBD1 (5 bases). Germline values: CDR1 MDHEN, CDR2 SYDVKM. V shed 8 bases and J shed 4 bases, with 11 bases lying between them. The length of the CDR3 is 12 residues. The CDR3 coding sequence is TGTGCCAGCCACGGACATAGCTATGGCTACACCTTC. It translates to CASHGHSYGYTF.

The chain links TRBV9 to TRBJ1-2; D is unclear. The germline gives CDR1 SGDLS, CDR2 YYNGEE. V gave up 0 bases and J gave up 4 bases, with 7 bases separating them. The CDR3 length is 13 residues. The CDR3 DNA reads as TGTGCCAGCAGCGTAGGAGCTGTCTATGGCTACACCTTC. Encoded protein: CASSVGAVYGYTF.

The chain uses TRBV6-6 and TRBJ1-5; 7 nucleotides align to TRBD1. Germline V gene lookup returns CDR1 MNHNY and CDR2 SVGAGI (reference sequence). The CDR3 sequence is 15 residues long. V gave up 5 bases and J gave up 2 bases; unmatched junction bases: 6. The CDR3 loop is CASSPDGTGNQPQHF. The CDR3 bases are TGTGCCAGCAGTCCGGACGGGACAGGCAATCAGCCCCAGCATTTT.

V and J are TRBV10-2 and TRBJ2-3, with D possibly being TRBD2 (6 bases). This CDR3 is built from 16 residues. CDR1 is WSHSY, CDR2 SAAADI, per germline. V lost 4 bases and J 3 bases, leaving 17 bases between the germline ends. CDR3 in DNA: TGCGCCAGCAGTGGGGGTGCTAGCGCAGTTACAGATACGCAGTATTTT. Protein product: CASSGGASAVTDTQYF.

The gene calls are TRBV6-4 and TRBJ2-2; D gene ambiguous. Germline lookup yields CDR1 MRHNA and CDR2 SNTAGT. This CDR3 has 13 amino acids. Trimming took off 6 bases at V and 1 base at J, with 6 bases between the two ends. The CDR3 DNA is TGTGCCAGCAGCGCAGAGAACACCGGGGAGCTGTTTTTT. It specifies CASSAENTGELFF.

In regard to this clone: The junction departs from germline at one end; a sequencing error may be responsible. The chain links TRBV7-9 to TRBJ1-2, with D hard to call. Germline V gene lookup returns CDR1 SEHNR and CDR2 FQNEAQ (reference sequence). The CDR3 has 16 amino acids. The CDR3 region is CSSSTEREATLYGYTF. CDR3 nucleotides: TGTTCCAGCAGCACTGAGAGGGAGGCCACACTTTATGGCTACACCTTC.

In this sample, this clone turned up once. The rearrangement links TRBV7-3 to TRBJ2-7; maybe TRBD1 (5 bases). CDR3 length equals 13 residues. CDR1 is SGHTA, CDR2 FQGTGA, per germline. V was clipped by 5 bases and J by 6 bases, with 14 bases between them. The CDR3 reads CASSAQAAGEQYF. DNA for the CDR3: TGTGCCAGCAGCGCACAGGCGGCCGGCGAGCAGTACTTC.